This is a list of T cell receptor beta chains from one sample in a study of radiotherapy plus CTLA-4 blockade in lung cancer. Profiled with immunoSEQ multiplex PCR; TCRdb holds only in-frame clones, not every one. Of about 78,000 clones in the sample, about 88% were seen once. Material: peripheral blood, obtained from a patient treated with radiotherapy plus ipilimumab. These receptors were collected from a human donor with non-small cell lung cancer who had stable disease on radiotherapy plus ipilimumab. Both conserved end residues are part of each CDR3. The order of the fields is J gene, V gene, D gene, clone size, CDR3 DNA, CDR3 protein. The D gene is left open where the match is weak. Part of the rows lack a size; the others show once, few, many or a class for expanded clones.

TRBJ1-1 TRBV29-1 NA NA TGCGGCGGGGCCGGTCACACTGAAGCTTTCTTT CGGAGHTEAFF
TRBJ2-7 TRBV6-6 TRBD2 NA TGTGCCAGCAGTTTAAGCGGGACGTCCTACGAGCAGTACTTC CASSLSGTSYEQYF
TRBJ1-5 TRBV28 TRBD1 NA TGTGCCAGCAGCCCGACAGGGGGCGGCAATCAGCCCCAGCATTTT CASSPTGGGNQPQHF
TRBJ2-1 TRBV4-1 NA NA TGCGCCAGCAGCCAAGCCGGGAGTCCCTACAATGAGCAGTTCTTC CASSQAGSPYNEQFF
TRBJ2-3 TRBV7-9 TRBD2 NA TGTGCCAGCAGCTTAGCCAGCGGGGGTTTCACAGATACGCAGTATTTT CASSLASGGFTDTQYF
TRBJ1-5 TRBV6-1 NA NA TGTGCCAGCACGAACAGCGACAATCAGCCCCAGCATTTT CASTNSDNQPQHF
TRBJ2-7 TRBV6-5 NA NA TGTGCCAGCAGTTACGGGCAGAAATCCTCCTACGAGCAGTACTTC CASSYGQKSSYEQYF
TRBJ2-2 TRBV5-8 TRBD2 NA TGTGCCAGCAGCTCCGAGCGGGGGAACACCGGGGAGCTGTTTTTT CASSSERGNTGELFF
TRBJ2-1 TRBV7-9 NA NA TGTGCCAGCAGATATCTAAGTTCCGAGCAGTTCTTC CASRYLSSEQFF
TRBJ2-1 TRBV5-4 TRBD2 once TGTGCCAGCAGCTTGGAGACTAGCGGGGCCTACAATGAGCAGTTCTTC CASSLETSGAYNEQFF
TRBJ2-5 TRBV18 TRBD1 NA TGTGCCAGCTCAGCGGTCAAAACAGGGGGAAAAGAGACCCAGTACTTC CASSAVKTGGKETQYF
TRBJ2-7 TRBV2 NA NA TGTGCCAGCAGTGAAGATAGAAGGCGTGAGCAGTACTTC CASSEDRRREQYF
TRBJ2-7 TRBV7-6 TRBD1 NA TGTGCCAGCAGCCTTAAAGGGGGCAGGGGAGAAGACGAGCAGTACTTC CASSLKGGRGEDEQYF
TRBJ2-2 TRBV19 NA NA TGTGCCAGTACCTATCGACCCCGGGGGAACACCGGGGAGCTGTTTTTT CASTYRPRGNTGELFF
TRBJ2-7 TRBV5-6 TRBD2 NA TGTGCCAGCAGCTTGGGGACCCGGGGGGACGAGCAGTACTTC CASSLGTRGDEQYF
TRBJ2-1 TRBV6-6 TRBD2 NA TGTGCCAGCAGTTACTCGACGGGAGGTGAGCAGTTCTTC CASSYSTGGEQFF
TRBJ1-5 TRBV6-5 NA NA TGTGCCAGCAGGATGTTTCATCATAGCAATCAGCCCCAGCATTTT CASRMFHHSNQPQHF
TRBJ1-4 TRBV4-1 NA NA TGCGCCAGCAGCCAAGAGGCAGGGGTTACTAATGAAAAACTGTTTTTT CASSQEAGVTNEKLFF
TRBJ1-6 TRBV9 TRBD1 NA TGTGCCAGCAGCGTAGAGGCAGGGGGCGTAAGATCACCCCTCCACTTT CASSVEAGGVRSPLHF
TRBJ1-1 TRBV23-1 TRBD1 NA TGCGCCAGCAACCGGGACAGACCCTTGATCACTGAAGCTTTCTTT CASNRDRPLITEAFF
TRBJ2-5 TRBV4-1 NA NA TGCGCCAGCAGCGATGACCGCCAAGGAGAGACCCAGTACTTC CASSDDRQGETQYF
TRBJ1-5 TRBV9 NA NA TGTGCCAGCAGCAGGGGATTGAGCGATCAGCCCCAGCATTTT CASSRGLSDQPQHF
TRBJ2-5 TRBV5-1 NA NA TGCGCCAGCAACCACGGGGACTCTTCGCACAACCAAGAGACCCAGTACTTC CASNHGDSSHNQETQYF
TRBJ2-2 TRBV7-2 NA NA TGTGCCAGCAGCCTCGGGACTTACACCGGGGAGCTGTTTTTT CASSLGTYTGELFF
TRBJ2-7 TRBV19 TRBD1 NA TGTGCCAGTAGTGTTACCCTCGGACAGGGGGCACGGGAGCAGTACTTC CASSVTLGQGAREQYF
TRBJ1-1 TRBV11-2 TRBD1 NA TGTGCCAGCAGCTTAGATCAGGGGGTCACTGAAGCTTTCTTT CASSLDQGVTEAFF
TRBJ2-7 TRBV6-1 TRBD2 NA TGTGCCAGCAGTGAAGGGGGGGGACCCTACGAGCAGTACTTC CASSEGGGPYEQYF
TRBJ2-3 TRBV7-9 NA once TGTGCCAGCAGCTTAGCGCTGGGGGTTTATGCAGATACGCAGTATTTT CASSLALGVYADTQYF
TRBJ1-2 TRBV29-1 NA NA TGCAGCGTTGCCGTTAGTGAGGGAGGCTACACCTTC CSVAVSEGGYTF
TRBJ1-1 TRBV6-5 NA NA TGTGCCAGCAGTACTTACGGGGCGGTGAACACTGAAGCTTTCTTT CASSTYGAVNTEAFF
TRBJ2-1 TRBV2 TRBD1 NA TGTGCCAGCAGAGAGAGGGGGCTAATCTTC CASRERGLIF
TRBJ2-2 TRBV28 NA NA TGTGCCAGCAGTGGGGGGGGCGCGGGCACCGGGGAGCTGTTTTTT CASSGGGAGTGELFF
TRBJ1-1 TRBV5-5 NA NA TGTGCCAGCAGCCTGAATGGGTTGAAGAACACTGAAGCTTTCTTT CASSLNGLKNTEAFF
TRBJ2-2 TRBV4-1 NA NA TGCGCCAGCAGCCAAAGGGCTAGCAGAGACACCGGGGAGCTGTTTTTT CASSQRASRDTGELFF
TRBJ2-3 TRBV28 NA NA TGTGCCAGCAGTTTGGGAGTAGCGCAAACTAGCACAGATACGCAGTATTTT CASSLGVAQTSTDTQYF
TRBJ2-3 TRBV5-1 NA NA TGCGCCAGCAGCTTGTCCGGGAGCTCCTCCCCAGATACGCAGTATTTT CASSLSGSSSPDTQYF
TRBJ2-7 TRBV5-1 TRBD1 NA TGCGCCAGCAGCTTGATCTGGGACAGTGCCTACGAGCAGTACTTC CASSLIWDSAYEQYF
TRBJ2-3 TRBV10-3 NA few TGTGCCATCAGTGAGTCGAAGGGGGGGGCCACAGATACGCAGTATTTT CAISESKGGATDTQYF
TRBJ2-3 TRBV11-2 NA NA TGTGCCAGCAGCTCCGTTAAGGCGGGCCTTTACACAGATACGCAGTATTTT CASSSVKAGLYTDTQYF